This T cell receptor (beta chain) derives from a study of cytomegalovirus exposure and HLA in healthy donors. Across the whole study: For the roughly 400 genotyped donors, approximately 83% fell within the Caucasian-associated ancestry cluster. Study-level findings and limits: CMV antigen specificity was confirmed in vitro for a few CMV-associated chains.

PCR used 60 Vbeta primers and 13 Jbeta primers. Generated by immunoSEQ multiplex PCR, the TCRdb table keeps only in-frame clones and is missing some. The sample includes more than 150,000 clones, about 82% seen only once; the top ten take approximately 2%. Comments on this clone: Its antigen is not identified.

Germline loops: CDR1 KGHSH, CDR2 LQKENI. This CDR3 comprises 14 residues. Losses at the gene ends were 2 bases for V and 5 bases for J; bases not matched to a gene: 3. The specimen was PBMCs. J is TRBJ1-1 and V is TRBV18; 9 nucleotides line up with TRBD1. This sequence was found in a young woman in good health and CMV-seronegative. DNA of the CDR3: TGTGCCAGCTCACCAACGGGACAGGGAACTGAAGCTTTCTTT. Amino acid sequence: CASSPTGQGTEAFF.